The clone carrying this T cell receptor beta chain came up a few times. Its antigen is undetermined. The record originates from a study of T-cell reconstitution after alpha-beta-depleted transplantation in children. V was pared by 5 bases and J by 9 bases, with 14 bases between. This CDR3 has 12 residues. The study's findings and limits: Reportedly, alpha-beta T cells present about two months post-transplant originated from several hundred expanded clones of graft origin. Once a year had passed after transplant, T-cell counts and diversity came mostly from newly produced T cells.

Unique molecular identifiers were incorporated during preparation of the TCRbeta library. TCRdb passed the PCR reads through MiXCR, listing each CDR3 protein once. The sample holds a few hundred thousand distinct CDR3 sequences, about 9.5% seen once. This sequence was found in a boy in the first two years of life with acute myeloid leukemia, due to receive a stem cell transplant. The V and J genes are TRBV12-3 or TRBV12-4 and TRBJ2-7; D may correspond to TRBD1 or TRBD2 (6 bases each). The source was PBMCs, collected before TCRalphabeta/CD19-depleted stem cell transplant. CDR3 DNA: TGTGCCAGCAGTGGAGGGGGGATCGGGCAGTACTTC. Translated: CASSGGGIGQYF.